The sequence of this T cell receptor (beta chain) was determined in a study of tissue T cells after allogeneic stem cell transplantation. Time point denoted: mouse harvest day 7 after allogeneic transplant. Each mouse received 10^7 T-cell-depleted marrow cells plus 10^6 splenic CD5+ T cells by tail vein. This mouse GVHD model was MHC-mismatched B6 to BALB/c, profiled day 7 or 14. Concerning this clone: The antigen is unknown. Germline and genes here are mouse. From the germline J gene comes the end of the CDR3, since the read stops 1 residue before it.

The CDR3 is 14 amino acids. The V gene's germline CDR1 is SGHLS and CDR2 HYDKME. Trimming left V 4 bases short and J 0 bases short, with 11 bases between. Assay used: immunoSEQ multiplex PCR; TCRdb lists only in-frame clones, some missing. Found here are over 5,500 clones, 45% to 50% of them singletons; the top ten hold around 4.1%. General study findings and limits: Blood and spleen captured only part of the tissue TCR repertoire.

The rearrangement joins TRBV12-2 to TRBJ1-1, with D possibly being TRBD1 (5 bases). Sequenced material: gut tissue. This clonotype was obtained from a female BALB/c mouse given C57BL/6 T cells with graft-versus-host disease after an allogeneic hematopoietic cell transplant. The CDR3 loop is CASSSTGANTEVFF. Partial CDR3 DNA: TGTGCCAGCTCCTCCACAGGAGCAAACACAGAAGTCTTC.